Presented here are 5 T cell receptor beta chains from one specimen sequenced in a study of blood T cell repertoires in COVID-19. Clones were read by immunoSEQ multiplex PCR, and TCRdb kept only the in-frame ones, dropping some. The profile shows 150,000 to 200,000 clones, about 86% of them singletons. Sequencing was done on a sample of peripheral blood. All receptors derive from a woman of 80 years or more with acute or convalescent COVID-19.

CDR3 region: CASSFSSGRARGDYEQYF. CDR3 sequence (DNA): TGTGCCAGCAGTTTTTCTAGCGGGAGGGCCAGAGGAGACTACGAGCAGTACTTC. The chain has TRBV28 and TRBJ2-7; TRBD2 agrees at 12 bases. The CDR3 is 18 residues long. The ends lost 3 bases at V and 3 bases at J; junction bases unmatched: 12. From germline, CDR1 is MDHEN and CDR2 SYDVKM.

V is TRBV3-1 (or the pseudogene TRBV3-2) and J is TRBJ1-6; D call uncertain. Looked up from germline, CDR1 is LGHDT and CDR2 is YNNKEL (reference sequence). V was cut by 2 bases and J by 10 bases, with 9 bases left in between. The CDR3 has 13 residues. Here the CDR3 reads CASSQSRKSPLHF. As DNA, the CDR3 is TGTGCCAGCAGCCAAAGCAGGAAATCACCCCTCCACTTT.

This chain uses TRBV11-2 with TRBJ2-1, with TRBD2 matching over 14 bases. Germline CDR1 SGHAT, CDR2 FQNNGV. V trimming: 5 bases; J trimming: 5 bases; junction bases outside the gene matches: 2. CDR3 size: 15 residues. The CDR3 here is CASSRLAGGHNEQFF. The CDR3 DNA reads TGTGCCAGCAGCCGACTAGCGGGGGGGCACAATGAGCAGTTCTTC. Complete variable domain (other parts from reference TRBV11-2 and TRBJ2-1): EAGVAQSPRYKIIEKRQSVAFWCNPISGHATLYWYQQILGQGPKLLIQFQNNGVVDDSQLPKDRFSAERLKGVDSTLKIQPAKLEDSAVYLCASSRLAGGHNEQFFGPGTRLTVL.

The gene calls are TRBV11-2 and TRBJ2-2; TRBD2 matches at 11 bases. Germline lookup yields CDR1 SGHAT and CDR2 FQNNGV. There are 15 residues in the CDR3. The ends lost 2 bases at V and 5 bases at J; junction bases unmatched: 1. The CDR3 coding sequence is TGTGCCAGCAGCTTACTAGCGGGGGGAACCGGGGAGCTGTTTTTT. Translating it yields CASSLLAGGTGELFF.

The chain combines TRBV27 with TRBJ1-1; D gene uncertain. The V gene lost 9 bases and the J gene lost 4 bases, with 15 bases spanning the gap. This CDR3 has 13 amino acids. The V gene's germline CDR1 is MNHEY and CDR2 SMNVEV (reference sequence). The CDR3 nucleotides are TGTGCCAGTCGGTTCCGGGGAATCACTGAAGCTTTCTTT. Its translation: CASRFRGITEAFF.